A selection of T cell receptor beta chains follows, all from one sample in a study of blood T cell repertoires in COVID-19. Assay used: immunoSEQ multiplex PCR; TCRdb lists only in-frame clones, some missing. The table has around 100,000 clones, approximately 80% seen once. Sequenced: peripheral blood. The receptor set was obtained from a man aged 65-85 years with active or convalescent COVID-19. Both conserved end residues are part of each CDR3. The order of the fields is clone size, D gene, V gene, J gene, CDR3 DNA, CDR3 protein. D genes are given only for firm matches. Only part of the rows carry a size: once, few, many, or a class if the clone is expanded.

>few|TRBD2|TRBV27|TRBJ2-7
TGTGCCAGCAGTTTCTTAGCGGGGGGGCCTGGGCGGGAGCAGTACTTC
CASSFLAGGPGREQYF
>NA|TRBD1|TRBV7-8|TRBJ1-5
TGTGCCAGCACCGAGGAGGGACAGCGAAATCAGCCCCAGCATTTT
CASTEEGQRNQPQHF
>many|TRBD2|TRBV7-2|TRBJ2-7
TGTGCCAGCAGCTCTACCCTGGGAGGGGCCTACGAGCAGTACTTC
CASSSTLGGAYEQYF
>NA|NA|TRBV7-8|TRBJ1-3
TGTGCCAGCACCATCTCCGGGACATTAACATTCTCTGGAAACACCATATATTTT
CASTISGTLTFSGNTIYF
>NA|TRBD1|TRBV30|TRBJ1-1
TGTGCCTGGAACAGGGGGGGCTTGAACACTGAAGCTTTCTTT
CAWNRGGLNTEAFF
>few|NA|TRBV15|TRBJ1-3
TGTGCCACCAGCAGAGATCAGGGGACTGGAAACACCATATATTTT
CATSRDQGTGNTIYF
>once|NA|TRBV6-2/TRBV6-3|TRBJ2-3
TGTGCCAGCAGTTACTATCCGGATACGCAGTATTTT
CASSYYPDTQYF
>NA|NA|TRBV6-5|TRBJ1-2
TGTGCCAGCAGTTACGTGATTGGGGGCGGCAATGGCTACACCTTC
CASSYVIGGGNGYTF
>NA|TRBD1|TRBV9|TRBJ2-2
TGTGCCAGCAGCGTCCCATTACAGGGGGAGGACACCGGGGAGCTGTTTTTT
CASSVPLQGEDTGELFF
>once|TRBD1|TRBV28|TRBJ2-4
TGTGCCAGCAGTGGGGGACCGGGACAGGGAAACATTCAGTACTTC
CASSGGPGQGNIQYF
>NA|TRBD2|TRBV3-1/TRBV3-2|TRBJ2-7
TGTGCCAGCAGTAATGGCGGGAGTGGATACGAGCAGTACTTC
CASSNGGSGYEQYF
>few|TRBD1|TRBV7-9|TRBJ2-5
TGTGCCAGCAGCTCCTCCGGGACAGCACCTCAAGAGACCCAGTACTTC
CASSSSGTAPQETQYF
>once|NA|TRBV12-3/TRBV12-4|TRBJ1-1
TGTGCCAGCAGTTTAACTCGTTCCACTGAAGCTTTCTTT
CASSLTRSTEAFF
>NA|TRBD1|TRBV9|TRBJ1-1
TGTGCCAGCAGCGCTGACGGGACAGGTGAAGCTTTCTTT
CASSADGTGEAFF
>few|NA|TRBV24-1|TRBJ1-2
TGTGCCACCCAAGAGGGGGAATATGGCTACACCTTC
CATQEGEYGYTF
>NA|NA|TRBV7-2|TRBJ2-1
TGTGCCAGCAGCCCCGAGGCGGCTATTAATTACAATGAGCAGTTCTTC
CASSPEAAINYNEQFF
>NA|NA|TRBV24-1|TRBJ1-2
TGTGCCACCAACGGCCCCCCTTCGAACGGGTATGGCTACACCTTC
CATNGPPSNGYGYTF
>NA|NA|TRBV6-2/TRBV6-3|TRBJ1-5
TGTGCCAGCAGTCGCGGGGGCAGGGACAAGCCCCAGCATTTT
CASSRGGRDKPQHF
>NA|NA|TRBV30|TRBJ1-6
TGTGCCTGGAGTAAGGGGTATAATTCACCCCTCCACTTT
CAWSKGYNSPLHF
>NA|TRBD1|TRBV6-6|TRBJ1-2
TGTGCCAGCAGTTACTCCTCAGGGGGTACTGGCTACACCTTC
CASSYSSGGTGYTF
>NA|NA|TRBV4-2|TRBJ1-1
TGTGCCAGCAGCCAACAGGGTCAGGCGAACACTGAAGCTTTCTTT
CASSQQGQANTEAFF
>once|TRBD1|TRBV28|TRBJ2-5
TGTGCCAGCCAGGACAGGGGGCCAAAAGAGACCCAGTACTTC
CASQDRGPKETQYF
>NA|NA|TRBV7-2|TRBJ2-1
TGTGCCAGCAGCTTAACTAGGGGGAATGAGCAGTTCTTC
CASSLTRGNEQFF
>few|NA|TRBV6-4|TRBJ2-3
TGTGCCAGCAGTGACTCACGGTCGAGCGGTGATACGCAGTATTTT
CASSDSRSSGDTQYF
>NA|NA|TRBV30|TRBJ1-1
TGTGCCTGGAGCCCACAGGGAATGAACACTGAAGCTTTCTTT
CAWSPQGMNTEAFF
>NA|NA|TRBV7-9|TRBJ2-7
TGTGCCAGCAGTCCCCGAGGGGGGGCGTCCGAGCAGTACTTC
CASSPRGGASEQYF
>NA|NA|TRBV7-9|TRBJ2-1
TGTGCCAGCATCTCTCCCACAGGGTACGATGAGCAGTTCTTC
CASISPTGYDEQFF
>NA|NA|TRBV19|TRBJ1-1
TGTGCCAGTAGTATGGATATTTACGGTGGGCAGGGGAACACTGAAGCTTTCTTT
CASSMDIYGGQGNTEAFF
>NA|NA|TRBV15|TRBJ1-2
TGTGCCACCAGCAGAGATGCAGCTCTAGCTAACTATGGCTACACCTTC
CATSRDAALANYGYTF
>NA|TRBD2|TRBV3-1/TRBV3-2|TRBJ2-5
TGTGCCAGCAGCCCCCCCGGACTAGCGGTTATCCAAGAGACCCAGTACTTC
CASSPPGLAVIQETQYF
>NA|TRBD2|TRBV5-8|TRBJ2-2
TGTGCCAGCAGTTCTGGAGTAGCGGGGGGGCCATCGGTAATTGCCGGGGAGCTGTTTTTT
CASSSGVAGGPSVIAGELFF
>NA|TRBD2|TRBV7-2|TRBJ2-1
TGTGCCAGCAGCTTAGCGGGACTAGCGGCAACGCAGTTCTTC
CASSLAGLAATQFF
>NA|NA|TRBV5-1|TRBJ2-1
TGCGCCAGCTCTTTGGGGGGGCAGTTGTACAATGAGCAGTTCTTC
CASSLGGQLYNEQFF
>NA|TRBD2|TRBV7-2|TRBJ2-3
TGTGCCAGCAGCTTACGCGGGAGCGTCACAGATACGCAGTATTTT
CASSLRGSVTDTQYF
>few|TRBD2|TRBV19|TRBJ2-2
TGTGCCAGTAGTATTGGGAGGGACACCGGGGAGCTGTTTTTT
CASSIGRDTGELFF
>NA|NA|TRBV6-5|TRBJ2-7
TGTGCCAGCAGTTACTCGATCGCAGGGGCCGAGCAGTACTTC
CASSYSIAGAEQYF
>NA|NA|TRBV12-3/TRBV12-4|TRBJ2-7
TGTGCCAGCAGTTTTAATGCACTTCTCGAGCAGTACTTC
CASSFNALLEQYF
>NA|NA|TRBV11-3|TRBJ2-1
TGTGCCAGCAGCTCCAGACAAGACAATGAGCAGTTCTTC
CASSSRQDNEQFF
>NA|TRBD1|TRBV4-2|TRBJ2-7
TGTGCCAGCAGCCTAGGACAGGGCAACGAGCAGTACTTC
CASSLGQGNEQYF
>NA|TRBD1|TRBV12-3/TRBV12-4|TRBJ1-1
TGTGCCAGCAGGGGACAGGGGGCTATTGAAGCTTTCTTT
CASRGQGAIEAFF
>NA|NA|TRBV13|TRBJ2-1
TGTGCCAGCAGCTTGGGGAGCTATACCTACAATGAGCAGTTCTTC
CASSLGSYTYNEQFF
>NA|TRBD1|TRBV24-1|TRBJ2-3
TGTGCCACCAGTGACCGGGACAGGTCGAGCACAGATACGCAGTATTTT
CATSDRDRSSTDTQYF
>NA|NA|TRBV30|TRBJ1-2
TGTGCCTGGAGTACGATGGCAGGGGTCGGCTACACCTTC
CAWSTMAGVGYTF
>once|NA|TRBV27|TRBJ1-5
TGTGCCAGCAGTTTAGGGAGATATCAGCCCCAGCATTTT
CASSLGRYQPQHF
>NA|TRBD1|TRBV5-4|TRBJ2-7
TGTGCCAGCAGCCCCAGGACAGGGTACGAGCAGTACTTC
CASSPRTGYEQYF
>NA|TRBD1|TRBV28|TRBJ2-7
TGTGCCAGCAGTTTAGGGACAGGGGCCTACGAGCAGTACTTC
CASSLGTGAYEQYF
>NA|NA|TRBV29-1|TRBJ2-7
TGCAGCGTTGAAGGTCTAGACTACGAGCAGTACTTC
CSVEGLDYEQYF
>NA|NA|TRBV4-2|TRBJ2-5
TGTGCCAGCAGCCAAGAAAGCAGGGGAGGGGAGACCCAGTACTTC
CASSQESRGGETQYF
>few|TRBD1|TRBV7-2|TRBJ2-2
TGTGCCAGCAGCCTGACAGGGCGGCGCACCGGGGAGCTGTTTTTT
CASSLTGRRTGELFF